This TCR beta chain was obtained from a study of identical twins. This clonotype has just a few counts. Through template switching, a universal primer site was introduced, and the cDNA contained unique molecular identifiers. MiXCR, applied by TCRdb to the 5' RACE reads, yields one record per CDR3 protein. The sample includes about 240,000 distinct CDR3 sequences, 7.5% of them seen just once. Germline loops: CDR1 WSHSY, CDR2 SAAADI. The ends were cut back, 7 bases at V and 2 bases at J, with 11 bases in the middle. This CDR3 spans 13 amino acids. The same specimen was also included in a second study, on yellow fever vaccine responses in identical twins. That study adds: After vaccination, twins' T cell response reportedly seemed partly convergent, partly personalized.

The sequenced sample consisted of CD8+ T cells sorted from blood. V is TRBV10-2 and J is TRBJ2-5; D gene unclear. This TCR was recovered from a woman aged 18-29 years in good health. The CDR3 sequence: CASKRRAQETQYF. The CDR3 DNA reads as TGCGCCAGCAAAAGGCGCGCACAAGAGACCCAGTACTTC.